This TCR beta chain came from a study of T-cell memory formation after mild COVID-19. Study-wide background: Largely donor-specific sequence clusters came from a couple of donors.

TCR alpha and TCR beta cDNA libraries with sample barcodes and UMIs came from 5'RACE using constant-segment primers. TCRdb itself ran the 5' RACE reads through MiXCR, one entry per CDR3 protein. The sample yields hundreds of thousands of distinct CDR3 sequences, about 20% seen once. Regarding the study as a whole: Contracting clones from day 15 to 85 showed balanced CD4/CD8; later expanders favored CD4+.

Worth noting for this clonotype: Its antigen is unidentified.

The sequence was obtained from an adult woman who had mild COVID-19 (a few samples of this study predate the infection). Cell type and time point are not known. Sequencing input: PBMCs or a T cell subset sorted from them (not recorded which).

CDR3 region: CSARALTYNEQFF. CDR3 nucleotides: TGCAGTGCTAGAGCCCTCACATACAATGAGCAGTTCTTC. V and J are TRBV20-1 and TRBJ2-1, with no clear D. CDR1 is DFQATT, CDR2 SNEGSKA, per germline (reference sequence). The CDR3 loop spans 13 amino acids. With 1 base removed from V and 4 bases from J, the gap between germline ends came to 8 bases.